The 8 T cell receptor beta chains below come from one sample, sequenced in a study of control samples from healthy donors and cancer patients. Sequencing was performed with immunoSEQ multiplex PCR; in TCRdb, only in-frame clones are kept and a portion is missing. The repertoire holds about 120,000 clones, 80% to 95% seen once, with around 7.6% in the top ten. Sequenced material: blood. These receptors were obtained from a woman aged 18-35 years in good health.

This chain uses TRBV9 with TRBJ2-7; D is ambiguous. V dropped 4 bases and J dropped 0 bases, with 8 bases sitting between them. CDR3 length equals 13 residues. Germline CDR1 and CDR2: SGDLS and YYNGEE. The CDR3 loop reads CASSRRSSYEQYF. CDR3 nucleotides: TGTGCCAGCAGCCGACGGAGCTCCTACGAGCAGTACTTC.

The V call is TRBV15, the J call TRBJ1-2, with 9 positions matching TRBD1. J gave up 4 bases and V 3 bases, and 0 bases lay outside the gene matches. This CDR3 is 13 amino acids long. Per the germline V gene, CDR1 is LNHNV and CDR2 is YYDKDF (reference sequence). The CDR3: CATSRDRGYGYTF. The CDR3 DNA reads TGTGCCACCAGCAGGGACAGGGGCTATGGCTACACCTTC.

This chain joins TRBV25-1 and TRBJ1-4; tentative D call: TRBD1 (5 bases). V lost 5 bases and J 8 bases, leaving 15 bases between the germline ends. Germline CDR1 reads MGHDK; CDR2 reads SYGVNS. The CDR3 is made up of 14 amino acids. The CDR3, as DNA: TGTGCCAGCAGTCGGTCGGGGGGTTGGGAAAAACTGTTTTTT. Protein: CASSRSGGWEKLFF.

The chain is built from TRBV29-1 and TRBJ1-3; the D is unclear. The CDR3 extends over 11 amino acids. V lost 7 bases, J lost 0 bases, and 4 bases lay in between. The germline V gene encodes CDR1 SQVTM and CDR2 ANQGSEA. The CDR3 DNA follows: TGCAGCGGATTCTCTGGAAACACCATATATTTT. This gives the protein CSGFSGNTIYF.

This chain connects TRBV2 to TRBJ2-6; 7 bases fit TRBD1. The ends lost 10 bases at V and 0 bases at J; junction bases unmatched: 9. Germline CDR1 and CDR2: SNHLY and FYNNEI. This CDR3 region has 16 residues. The CDR3 spells CATQTGASSGANVLTF. DNA for the CDR3: TGTGCCACCCAAACAGGGGCCTCCTCTGGGGCCAACGTCCTGACTTTC.

The chain uses TRBV7-2 and TRBJ1-6; D remains unclear. V shed 5 bases and J shed 0 bases, with 11 bases lying between them. This CDR3 is built from 16 residues. Germline V gene data show CDR1 as SGHTA and CDR2 as FQGNSA. CDR3 residues: CASSQRPGSYNSPLHF. Here the CDR3 DNA reads TGTGCCAGCAGCCAGCGCCCGGGCTCCTATAATTCACCCCTCCACTTT. The whole variable domain, remainder taken from reference TRBV7-2 and TRBJ1-6, is GAGVSQSPSNKVTEKGKDVELRCDPISGHTALYWYRQSLGQGLEFLIYFQGNSAPDKSGLPSDRFSAERTGGSVSTLTIQRTQQEDSAVYLCASSQRPGSYNSPLHFGNGTRLTVT.

The chain has TRBV5-5 and TRBJ2-7; 13 bases line up with TRBD2. The CDR3 consists of 15 residues. V shed 4 bases, J shed 3 bases, and the junction held 4 bases outside the gene matches. Germline CDR1 and CDR2: SGHKS and YYEKEE (reference sequence). CDR3 sequence (DNA): TGTGCCAGCAGCCCGCGGACTAGCGGGGGCTACGAGCAGTACTTC. This sequence encodes CASSPRTSGGYEQYF.

This chain connects TRBV7-2 to TRBJ1-2, with 7 positions matching TRBD1. Looked up from germline, CDR1 is SGHTA and CDR2 is FQGNSA. J gave up 0 bases and V 0 bases, and 7 bases lay outside the gene matches. The CDR3 spans 17 residues. The CDR3 reads CASSLARTGLANYGYTF. CDR3 sequence (DNA): TGTGCCAGCAGCTTAGCGCGGACAGGCCTAGCTAACTATGGCTACACCTTC.